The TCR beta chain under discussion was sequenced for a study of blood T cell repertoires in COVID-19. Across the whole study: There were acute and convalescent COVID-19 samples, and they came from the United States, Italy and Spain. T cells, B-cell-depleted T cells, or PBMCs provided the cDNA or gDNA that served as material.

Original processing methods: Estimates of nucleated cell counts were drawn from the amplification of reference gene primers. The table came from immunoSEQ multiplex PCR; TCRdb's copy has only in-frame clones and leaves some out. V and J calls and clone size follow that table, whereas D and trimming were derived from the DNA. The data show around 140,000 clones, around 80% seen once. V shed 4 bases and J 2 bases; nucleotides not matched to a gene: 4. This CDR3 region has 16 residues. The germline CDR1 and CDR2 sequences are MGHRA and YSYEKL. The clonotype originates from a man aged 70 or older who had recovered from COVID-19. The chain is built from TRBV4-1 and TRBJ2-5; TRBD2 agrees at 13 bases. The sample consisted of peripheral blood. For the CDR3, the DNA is TGCGCCAGCAGCCGTCGGACTAGCGGGAGACAAGAGACCCAGTACTTC. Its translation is CASSRRTSGRQETQYF.